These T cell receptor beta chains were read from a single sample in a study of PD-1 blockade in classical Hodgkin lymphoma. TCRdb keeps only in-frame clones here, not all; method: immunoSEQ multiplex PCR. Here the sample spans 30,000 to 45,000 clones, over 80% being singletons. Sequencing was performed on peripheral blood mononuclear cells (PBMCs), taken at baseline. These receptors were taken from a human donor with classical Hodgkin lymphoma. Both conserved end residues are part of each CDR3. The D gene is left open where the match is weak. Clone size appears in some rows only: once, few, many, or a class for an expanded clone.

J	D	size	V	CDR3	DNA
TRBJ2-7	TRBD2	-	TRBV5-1	CASSSTSGLAEKQYF	TGCGCCAGCAGCTCCACATCGGGACTAGCGGAGAAGCAGTACTTC
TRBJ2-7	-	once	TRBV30	CAWSVGSSYEQYF	TGTGCCTGGAGTGTTGGTAGTTCCTACGAGCAGTACTTC
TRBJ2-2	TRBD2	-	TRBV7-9	CASSLAGLAGVTGELFF	TGTGCCAGCAGCTTAGCGGGACTAGCGGGAGTAACCGGGGAGCTGTTTTTT
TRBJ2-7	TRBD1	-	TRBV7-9	CASSFLTGISYEQYF	TGTGCCAGCAGCTTCCTGACAGGGATCTCCTACGAGCAGTACTTC
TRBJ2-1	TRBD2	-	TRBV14	CASSHRLAGGLFF	TGTGCCAGCAGTCACCGACTAGCGGGAGGCTTGTTCTTC
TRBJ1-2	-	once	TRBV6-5	CASKGSSRDFYGYTF	TGTGCCAGCAAGGGGTCCTCTAGGGACTTCTATGGCTACACCTTC
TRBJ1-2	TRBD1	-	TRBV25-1	CASSGPDRGFYGYTF	TGTGCCAGCAGCGGCCCCGACAGGGGGTTCTATGGCTACACCTTC
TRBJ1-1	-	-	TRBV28	CASSLSYQGFVNTEAFF	TGTGCCAGCAGTTTATCCTACCAGGGTTTCGTGAACACTGAAGCTTTCTTT
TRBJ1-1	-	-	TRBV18	CASSPPSRGGEAFF	TGTGCCAGCTCACCACCTTCGAGAGGGGGTGAAGCTTTCTTT
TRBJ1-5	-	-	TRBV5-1	CASSRYGEGNQPQHF	TGCGCCAGCAGCCGCTACGGGGAAGGCAATCAGCCCCAGCATTTT
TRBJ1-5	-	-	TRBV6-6	CASSFGGTAGQPQHF	TGTGCCAGCAGTTTCGGTGGGACGGCGGGTCAGCCCCAGCATTTT
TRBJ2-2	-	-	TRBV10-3	CAITELNTGELFF	TGTGCCATCACGGAACTGAACACCGGGGAGCTGTTTTTT
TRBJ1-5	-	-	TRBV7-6	CASSLRGGPQPQHF	TGTGCCAGCAGCTTAAGGGGGGGCCCTCAGCCCCAGCATTTT
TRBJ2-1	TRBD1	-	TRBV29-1	CSVAGQGNYNEQFF	TGCAGCGTTGCGGGACAGGGGAACTACAATGAGCAGTTCTTC
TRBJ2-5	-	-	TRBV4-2	CASSQDRGRLETQYF	TGTGCCAGCAGCCAAGATAGGGGCAGGTTAGAGACCCAGTACTTC
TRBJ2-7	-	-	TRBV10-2	CASSEEGRVVVEQYF	TGCGCCAGCAGTGAAGAGGGCAGGGTGGTTGTCGAGCAGTACTTC
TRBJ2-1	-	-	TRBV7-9	CASSPTGDEQFF	TGTGCCAGCAGCCCCACGGGTGATGAGCAGTTCTTC
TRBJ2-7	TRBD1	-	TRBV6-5	CASRDQTGGVLGQYF	TGTGCCAGCAGGGATCAGACAGGGGGGGTCTTAGGGCAGTACTTC
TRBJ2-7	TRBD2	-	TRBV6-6	CASSPGGGRGEQYF	TGTGCCAGCAGCCCCGGGGGCGGGAGGGGCGAGCAGTACTTC
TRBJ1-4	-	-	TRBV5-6	CASSPPGALGEKLFF	TGTGCCAGCAGCCCGCCGGGCGCCTTGGGGGAAAAACTGTTTTTT
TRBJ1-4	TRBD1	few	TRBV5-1	CASSPTGAGEKLFF	TGCGCCAGCAGCCCGACAGGGGCGGGGGAAAAACTGTTTTTT
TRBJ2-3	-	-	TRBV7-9	CASSSRDSTDTQYF	TGTGCCAGCAGCTCCCGGGACAGCACAGATACGCAGTATTTT
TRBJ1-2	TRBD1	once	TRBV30	CAWSGTGYGYTF	TGTGCCTGGAGCGGGACAGGGTATGGCTACACCTTC
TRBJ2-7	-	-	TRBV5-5	CASSFGLYEQYF	TGTGCCAGCAGCTTTGGACTCTACGAGCAGTACTTC
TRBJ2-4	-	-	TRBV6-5	CASSSGWGENIQYF	TGTGCCAGCAGTTCCGGGTGGGGAGAAAACATTCAGTACTTC
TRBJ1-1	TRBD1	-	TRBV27	CASSRGQGRAEAFF	TGTGCCAGCAGCAGGGGACAGGGGCGGGCCGAAGCTTTCTTT
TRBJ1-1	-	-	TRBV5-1	CASSLVGRVGTEAFF	TGCGCCAGCAGCTTGGTGGGCAGGGTAGGGACTGAAGCTTTCTTT
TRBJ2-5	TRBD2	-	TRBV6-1	CASSENSAGGPQETQYF	TGTGCCAGCAGTGAAAACTCTGCGGGAGGGCCTCAAGAGACCCAGTACTTC
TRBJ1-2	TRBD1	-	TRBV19	CASSPTGDRNYGYTF	TGTGCCAGTAGTCCGACAGGGGACCGTAACTATGGCTACACCTTC
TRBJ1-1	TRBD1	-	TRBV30	CAWSAKRGLEAFF	TGTGCCTGGAGTGCGAAAAGGGGGCTGGAGGCTTTCTTT
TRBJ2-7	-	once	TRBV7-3	CASSPSGGHSYEQYF	TGTGCCAGCAGCCCATCTGGGGGCCACTCCTACGAGCAGTACTTC
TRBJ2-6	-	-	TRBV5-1	CASRDSSGANVLTF	TGCGCCAGCAGAGACAGCTCTGGGGCCAACGTCCTGACTTTC
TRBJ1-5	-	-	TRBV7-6	CASSLGGTTQPQHF	TGTGCCAGCAGCTTAGGCGGGACAACACAGCCCCAGCATTTT
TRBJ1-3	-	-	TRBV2	CASSGQSPGNTIYF	TGTGCCAGCAGCGGACAGTCCCCTGGAAACACCATATATTTT
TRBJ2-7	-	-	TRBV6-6	CASSYSKGEQYF	TGTGCCAGCAGTTACTCCAAGGGCGAGCAGTACTTC
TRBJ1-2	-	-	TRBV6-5	CASSEGGTTYGYTF	TGTGCCAGCAGTGAGGGGGGGACCACCTATGGCTACACCTTC
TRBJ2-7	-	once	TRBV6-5	CASRKTGTLSYEQYF	TGTGCCAGCAGAAAGACCGGGACGCTTTCCTACGAGCAGTACTTC
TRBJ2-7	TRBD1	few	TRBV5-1	CASTSTGAYEQYF	TGCGCCAGCACATCAACAGGGGCCTACGAGCAGTACTTC
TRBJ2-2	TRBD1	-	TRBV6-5	CASSRTGTGELFF	TGTGCCAGCAGCCGGACAGGCACCGGGGAGCTGTTTTTT
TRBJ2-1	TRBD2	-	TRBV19	CASSIPGLAGEQFF	TGTGCCAGTAGTATCCCGGGCCTAGCGGGCGAGCAGTTCTTC
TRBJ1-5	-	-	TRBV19	CASSIDRLRLHF	TGTGCCAGTAGTATAGATCGATTGCGCCTGCATTTT
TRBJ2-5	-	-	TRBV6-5	CASSPGQGETQYF	TGTGCCAGCAGTCCCGGACAAGGAGAGACCCAGTACTTC
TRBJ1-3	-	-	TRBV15	CATSSPIGNTIYF	TGTGCCACCAGCAGCCCCATTGGAAACACCATATATTTT
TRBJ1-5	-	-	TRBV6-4	CASSDSLGQPQHF	TGTGCCAGCAGTGACTCGTTGGGTCAGCCCCAGCATTTT
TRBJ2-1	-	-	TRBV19	CASSATGTEQFF	TGTGCCAGTAGTGCAACCGGGACCGAGCAGTTCTTC
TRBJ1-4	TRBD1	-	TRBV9	CASSVGRPGQGTTNEKLFF	TGTGCCAGCAGCGTAGGGCGTCCGGGACAGGGGACAACTAATGAAAAACTGTTTTTT
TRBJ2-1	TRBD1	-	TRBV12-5	CASGFVNQGQFNEQFF	TGTGCTAGTGGTTTCGTAAACCAGGGACAGTTCAATGAGCAGTTCTTC
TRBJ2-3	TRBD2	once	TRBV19	CASSIGLAGEGGTQYF	TGTGCCAGTAGTATCGGACTAGCGGGGGAGGGGGGTACGCAGTATTTT